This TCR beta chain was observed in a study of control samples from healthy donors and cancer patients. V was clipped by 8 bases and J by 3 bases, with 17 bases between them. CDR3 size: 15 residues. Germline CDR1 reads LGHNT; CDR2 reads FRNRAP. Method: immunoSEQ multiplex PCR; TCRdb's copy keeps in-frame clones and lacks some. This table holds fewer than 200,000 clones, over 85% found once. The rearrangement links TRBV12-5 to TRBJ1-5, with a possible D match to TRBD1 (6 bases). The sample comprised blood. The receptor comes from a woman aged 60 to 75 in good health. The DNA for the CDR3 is TGTGCTAGTTCAAGAGGACAGTATTACAATCAGCCCCAGCATTTT. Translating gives CASSRGQYYNQPQHF.